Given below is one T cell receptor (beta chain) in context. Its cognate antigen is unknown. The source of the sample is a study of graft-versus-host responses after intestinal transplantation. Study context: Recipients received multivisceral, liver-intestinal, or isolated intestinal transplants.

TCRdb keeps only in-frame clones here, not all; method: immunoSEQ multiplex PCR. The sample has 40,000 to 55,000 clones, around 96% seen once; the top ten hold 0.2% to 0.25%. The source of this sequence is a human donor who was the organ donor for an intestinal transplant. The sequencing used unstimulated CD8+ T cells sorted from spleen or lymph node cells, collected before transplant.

The CDR3 DNA follows: TGTGCCTGGAGTGGGACAGGGCCTGAAGCTTTCTTT. It encodes CAWSGTGPEAFF. V gene TRBV30 combines with J gene TRBJ1-1, with 8 positions matching TRBD1. CDR1 is GTSNPN, CDR2 SVGIG, per germline (reference sequence). V shed 1 base and J 6 bases; nucleotides not matched to a gene: 1. The CDR3 has 12 residues.